These 21 T cell receptor beta chains share one sample of origin, sequenced in a study of shared clonotypes between healthy human individuals. The naive CD8 subset, CD45RO-negative cells positively selected for CCR7, excluded terminally differentiated effector memory CD45RA+ cells. Assay: immunoSEQ multiplex PCR; the TCRdb copy retains only in-frame clones and omits some. The sample has about 2.2 million clones; roughly 95% are singletons. The specimen sequenced was naive CD8+ T cells from PBMCs. Source of these receptors: a man younger than 30 in good health. Some clones in this sample may be carry-over from other donors' samples.

The chain joins TRBV27 to TRBJ2-1, with TRBD2 matching over 14 bases. The CDR3 extends over 14 amino acids. Germline V gene sequence: CDR1 MNHEY, CDR2 SMNVEV (reference sequence). The V gene end was trimmed by 6 bases and the J gene end by 10 bases; junction bases not matched to a gene: 5. The CDR3 loop is CASSRTSGGWEQFF. DNA of the CDR3: TGTGCCAGCAGCAGGACTAGCGGGGGGTGGGAGCAGTTCTTC.

The chain carries TRBV11-2 and TRBJ1-2; the D is unclear. This CDR3 comprises 16 residues. Germline CDR1 SGHAT, CDR2 FQNNGV. V lost 1 base to trimming and J lost 8 bases, with 20 bases between them. CDR3 DNA: TGTGCCAGCAGCTTAGGGCCCGGGTCGGCGCGTTTGGGCTACACCTTC. Residues: CASSLGPGSARLGYTF. Full variable domain (missing parts from reference TRBV11-2 and TRBJ1-2): EAGVAQSPRYKIIEKRQSVAFWCNPISGHATLYWYQQILGQGPKLLIQFQNNGVVDDSQLPKDRFSAERLKGVDSTLKIQPAKLEDSAVYLCASSLGPGSARLGYTFGSGTRLTVV.

The chain recombines TRBV29-1 with TRBJ2-7; D is ambiguous. Per germline, CDR1 SQVTM and CDR2 ANQGSEA. Deletions cut 2 bases from V and 3 bases from J, with 5 bases between. There are 11 residues in the CDR3. The CDR3 sequence: CSVENLYEQYF. CDR3 coding DNA: TGCAGCGTTGAAAATCTCTACGAGCAGTACTTC.

This rearrangement joins TRBV19 to TRBJ2-7; 14 bases align to TRBD2. The germline gives CDR1 LNHDA, CDR2 SQIVND (reference sequence). V was pared by 4 bases and J by 3 bases, with 5 bases of the junction left unmatched. CDR3 length equals 16 residues. The CDR3 region is CASSTGTSGSFYEQYF. In DNA, the CDR3 is TGTGCCAGTAGTACCGGGACTAGCGGGAGTTTCTACGAGCAGTACTTC.

Concerning this clone: Other DNA variants within this sample encode the same CDR3. The J gene is TRBJ2-1, the V gene TRBV27; D might be TRBD2 (6 bases). Germline V CDR1 and CDR2: MNHEY, SMNVEV (reference sequence). V was trimmed by 5 bases and J by 7 bases, leaving 15 bases between them. This CDR3 comprises 14 residues. The CDR3 DNA follows: TGTGCCAGCAGTCTCTCCGGGAGTGGGAATGAGCAGTTCTTC. Translating it yields CASSLSGSGNEQFF.

This rearrangement joins TRBV29-1 to TRBJ2-5; 7 bases map to TRBD2. The V segment lost 7 bases and the J segment 4 bases; nucleotides outside the gene matches: 24. Germline loops: CDR1 SQVTM, CDR2 ANQGSEA. The CDR3 is 18 residues long. CDR3 bases: TGCAGCGCCATGATGATAAGAGGTTCGGGAGGCCCTGGAGAGACCCAGTACTTC. Translating gives CSAMMIRGSGGPGETQYF.

The chain recombines TRBV7-9 with TRBJ2-2; 12 nucleotides line up with TRBD2. The CDR3 has 17 amino acids. The V segment lost 5 bases and the J segment 1 base; nucleotides outside the gene matches: 5. CDR1 is SEHNR and CDR2 is FQNEAQ in the germline V gene (reference sequence). The CDR3 loop reads CASSPSGLAGNTGELFF. Written as DNA, the CDR3 is TGTGCCAGCAGCCCTTCGGGACTAGCGGGGAACACCGGGGAGCTGTTTTTT.

The V and J genes are TRBV20-1 and TRBJ2-7; no clear D. The germline V and J ends were trimmed by 1 base and 8 bases, with 6 bases remaining between them. Per germline, CDR1 DFQATT and CDR2 SNEGSKA (reference sequence). The CDR3 loop spans 10 amino acids. The CDR3 bases are TGCAGTGCTAGAGCCGGAAAGCAGTACTTC. Translated: CSARAGKQYF.

This chain joins TRBV29-1 and TRBJ2-7; maybe TRBD2 (5 bases). CDR1 SQVTM and CDR2 ANQGSEA come from the germline V gene. This CDR3 is 12 amino acids long. Trimming left V 7 bases short and J 9 bases short, with 19 bases between. Written as DNA, the CDR3 is TGCAGCGCCTTAATCGGGGTTAATGGGCAGTACTTC. Its translation: CSALIGVNGQYF.

The V gene is TRBV29-1, the J gene TRBJ2-1, with TRBD2 matching 8 bases. After removal of 3 bases from V and 7 bases from J, the junction contained 8 bases not matched to a gene. The CDR3 has 14 amino acids. Germline CDR1 reads SQVTM; CDR2 reads ANQGSEA. In DNA, the CDR3 is TGCAGCGTTGACTCCCGGGGCGGGAGGAATGAGCAGTTCTTC. Protein product: CSVDSRGGRNEQFF.

Turning to this clone: Other nucleotide sequences in the sample specify the same CDR3. V is TRBV19 and J is TRBJ1-5, with D possibly being TRBD1 (5 bases). Trimming removed 0 bases at V and 5 bases at J, with 11 bases between. CDR1 is LNHDA and CDR2 is SQIVND in the germline V gene (reference sequence). The CDR3 length is 15 residues. CDR3 sequence reads: CASSIDREGDQPQHF. CDR3 sequence (DNA): TGTGCCAGTAGTATAGACAGGGAGGGTGATCAGCCCCAGCATTTT.

The V gene is TRBV27, the J gene TRBJ2-7, with D perhaps TRBD1 (6 bases). The V end was cut by 1 base, the J end by 5 bases, with 18 bases between. CDR1 MNHEY and CDR2 SMNVEV come from the germline V gene (reference sequence). The CDR3 has 16 residues. CDR3 residues: CASSLLGWDTMDEQYF. Here the CDR3 DNA reads TGTGCCAGCAGTTTATTGGGCTGGGACACAATGGACGAGCAGTACTTC.

J is TRBJ2-1 and V is TRBV5-8; 9 bases fit TRBD2. This CDR3 contains 17 residues. The J segment lost 3 bases and the V segment lost 1 base, leaving 8 bases of the junction unmatched. CDR1 and CDR2 (germline): SGHTS, YDEGEE. CDR3 in amino acids: CASSLNRLLAGYNEQFF. The CDR3 nucleotides are TGTGCCAGCAGCTTGAATCGGTTACTAGCGGGCTACAATGAGCAGTTCTTC. Complete variable domain (other parts from reference TRBV5-8 and TRBJ2-1): EAGVTQSPTHLIKTRGQQATLRCSPISGHTSVYWYQQALGLGLQFLLWYDEGEERNRGNFPPRFSGRQFPNYSSELNVNALELEDSALYLCASSLNRLLAGYNEQFFGPGTRLTVL.

The chain's CDR3 is CASSQILTGATYEQYF. The DNA for the CDR3 is TGCGCCAGCAGCCAGATATTAACCGGGGCTACCTACGAGCAGTACTTC. The chain combines TRBV4-1 with TRBJ2-7, with D tentatively TRBD1 or TRBD2 (5 bases each). V was pared by 3 bases and J by 2 bases, with 17 bases between. This CDR3 spans 16 amino acids. Germline lookup yields CDR1 MGHRA and CDR2 YSYEKL.

The count of this clone is one. This rearrangement joins TRBV9 to TRBJ1-5, with TRBD1 matching over 8 bases. The CDR3 totals 15 residues. The V gene's germline CDR1 is SGDLS and CDR2 YYNGEE. The trim removed 3 bases at V and 6 bases at J, leaving 8 bases unmatched. The CDR3 DNA follows: TGTGCCAGCAGCGCAGGACAGGGTGAGTCTCAGCCCCAGCATTTT. Amino acid sequence: CASSAGQGESQPQHF.

The V call is TRBV5-1, the J call TRBJ2-7; a possible D gene is TRBD1 (7 bases). V gave up 0 bases and J gave up 2 bases, with 21 bases separating them. The V gene's germline CDR1 is SGHRS and CDR2 YFSETQ. This CDR3 has 18 amino acids. The CDR3, as DNA: TGCGCCAGCAGCTTGGCCATCTCCGTGGCAGGGGGGCCCTACGAGCAGTACTTC. Protein product: CASSLAISVAGGPYEQYF.

The chain recombines TRBV7-9 with TRBJ1-2; TRBD1 might be the D (6 bases). The germline gives CDR1 SEHNR, CDR2 FQNEAQ (reference sequence). CDR3 size: 15 residues. V shed 5 bases and J shed 3 bases, with 16 bases lying between them. CDR3 in DNA: TGTGCCAGCAGCCAAAAGGACAGTCGACACTATGGCTACACCTTC. This sequence encodes CASSQKDSRHYGYTF.

The chain has TRBV29-1 and TRBJ2-1; D unclear. Germline lookup yields CDR1 SQVTM and CDR2 ANQGSEA. The CDR3 is 11 amino acids. V lost 0 bases to trimming and J lost 5 bases, with 2 bases between them. The CDR3 spells CSVEDDNEQFF. In DNA form, the CDR3 reads TGCAGCGTTGAAGATGACAATGAGCAGTTCTTC.

This chain links TRBV5-1 with TRBJ2-3, with D tentatively TRBD1 (7 bases). This CDR3 contains 15 residues. Germline CDR1 SGHRS, CDR2 YFSETQ. V was pared by 1 base and J by 3 bases, with 12 bases between. CDR3 sequence: CASSLRRGETDTQYF. The CDR3 DNA sequence: TGCGCCAGCAGCTTGCGCAGGGGGGAGACAGATACGCAGTATTTT.

J is TRBJ2-5 and V is TRBV2; D uncertain. V was shortened by 3 bases and J by 5 bases, with 10 bases between the two germline ends. CDR3 length equals 13 residues. The germline V gene has CDR1 SNHLY and CDR2 FYNNEI. CDR3 nucleotide sequence: TGTGCCAGCAGTGACCCAGTCAAGGAGACCCAGTACTTC. Its translation is CASSDPVKETQYF.

This clone has only one observation. The chain has TRBV10-3 and TRBJ2-5; possibly TRBD1 for D (5 bases). The length of the CDR3 is 16 residues. Per the germline V gene, CDR1 is ENHRY and CDR2 is SYGVKD. Trimming pared 2 bases from V and 3 bases from J, leaving 16 bases between. CDR3: CAISERGPESKETQYF. The DNA for the CDR3 is TGTGCCATCAGTGAGAGGGGTCCGGAGTCAAAAGAGACCCAGTACTTC.